The 6 T cell receptor beta chains presented below share a single source sample, sequenced in a study of T cell clones after liver transplantation. Sequencing was performed with immunoSEQ multiplex PCR; in TCRdb, only in-frame clones are kept and a portion is missing. The table records under 150,000 clones, about nine tenths of them present only once. This specimen consisted of CD4+ T cells from blood, obtained 12 months after liver transplant. Every receptor here comes from a human patient who received a liver transplant. Some T cells could come from the graft donor.

The chain employs TRBV7-6 and TRBJ2-7; D perhaps matches TRBD1 (7 bases). The length of the CDR3 is 14 residues. Germline-derived CDR1 and CDR2 are SGHVS and FNYEAQ. V lost 5 bases and J lost 6, with 17 bases in between. CDR3 nucleotide sequence: TGTGCCAGCAGCCCCATGGAGGGGGCAGGCGAGCAGTACTTC. This codes for CASSPMEGAGEQYF.

This clone appeared a single time. V and J are TRBV5-1 and TRBJ2-5, with D perhaps TRBD1 (6 bases). The germline gives CDR1 SGHRS, CDR2 YFSETQ. The CDR3 length is 13 residues. V lost 3 bases to trimming and J lost 5 bases, with 11 bases between them. The CDR3 reads CASSYRERETQYF. CDR3 nucleotide sequence: TGCGCCAGCAGCTACAGGGAAAGGGAGACCCAGTACTTC.

V gene TRBV5-1 combines with J gene TRBJ2-2, with D perhaps assigned TRBD1 or TRBD2 (7 bases each). CDR3 size: 16 residues. Trimming took 1 base from V and 3 from J, leaving 13 bases between them. Looked up from germline, CDR1 is SGHRS and CDR2 is YFSETQ. CDR3 nucleotide sequence: TGCGCCAGCAGCTTGATGGGAGGGGGCTACACCGGGGAGCTGTTTTTT. This codes for CASSLMGGGYTGELFF.

The chain joins TRBV6-1 to TRBJ2-5; 7 nucleotides line up with TRBD2. Germline CDR1 and CDR2: MNHNS and SASEGT. The V segment lost 6 bases and the J segment 5 bases; nucleotides outside the gene matches: 9. This CDR3 region has 14 residues. CDR3 coding DNA: TGTGCCAGCAGCTTCTCCGGGGAGGGGGAGACCCAGTACTTC. Translation: CASSFSGEGETQYF.

The chain employs TRBV6-5 and TRBJ2-7, with 7 nucleotides matching TRBD2. This CDR3 is 14 amino acids long. Germline V gene lookup returns CDR1 MNHEY and CDR2 SVGAGI. Unmatched junction bases numbered 7, after V lost 5 bases and J lost 3 bases. As DNA, the CDR3 is TGTGCCAGCAGTGGTGGCGGGAGCCGCTACGAGCAGTACTTC. Amino acid sequence: CASSGGGSRYEQYF.

The chain combines TRBV5-1 with TRBJ2-1; D is unresolved. Germline CDR1 SGHRS, CDR2 YFSETQ. This CDR3 contains 13 residues. V was cut by 2 bases and J by 4 bases, with 7 bases left in between. The CDR3 nucleotides read TGCGCCAGCAGCTTTAACCTTTACAATGAGCAGTTCTTC. Amino acids: CASSFNLYNEQFF. Based on the CDR3 plus reference TRBV5-1 and TRBJ2-1, the full variable domain is KAGVTQTPRYLIKTRGQQVTLSCSPISGHRSVSWYQQTPGQGLQFLFEYFSETQRNKGNFPGRFSGRQFSNSRSEMNVSTLELGDSALYLCASSFNLYNEQFFGPGTRLTVL.